This T cell receptor (beta chain) was recovered during a study of CD8+ T cells in alopecia areata. Looking at the study overall: Treatment comprised oral tofacitinib, 5 to 10 mg twice daily, in treated patients. After 6 to 18 months of tofacitinib, follow-up continued 6 months off drug.

It was cDNA, reverse transcribed from extracted RNA, that served as the sequencing template. Repertoires were generated with immunoSEQ multiplex PCR, while TCRdb's copy carries only in-frame clones and drops some. The repertoire consists of some 170,000 clones, with roughly 70% occurring once and the leading ten covering about an eighth. Notes on the study in general: Clonality in lesional scalp, especially alopecia totalis/universalis, exceeded that of normal scalp.

Both peripheral blood and punch biopsies of lesional scalp skin were obtained from patients who had alopecia areata. As to this clone: Antigen unknown.

This receptor was obtained from a human donor with alopecia areata. Sequenced material: CD8+ T cells sorted from blood, taken at week 0.

Here the CDR3 DNA reads TGTGCCAGCAGCCAAGCCTTGGGGCTAACAGATACGCAGTATTTT. Its translation: CASSQALGLTDTQYF. The chain couples TRBV4-2 to TRBJ2-3; D may be TRBD1 (5 bases). The CDR3 loop spans 15 amino acids. Per germline, CDR1 LGHNA and CDR2 YNFKEQ. V shed 1 base and J shed 3 bases, with 11 bases lying between them.